These T cell receptor beta chains were read from a single sample in a study of cytomegalovirus exposure and HLA in healthy donors. Only in-frame clones appear in the TCRdb table, and some are missing; sequencing was by immunoSEQ multiplex PCR. The table has 70,000 or so clones, about 94% seen once; the top ten hold over 0.8%. The sequenced sample was PBMCs. These receptors were collected from a young woman in good health and CMV-seronegative. CDR3s include the opening cysteine and the closing phenylalanine or tryptophan. Each record gives: clone size, D gene, J gene, V gene, CDR3 DNA, CDR3 protein. A D gene is named only where the DNA matches it firmly. Clone size is stated in some rows and not others, as once, few, many or a class when expanded.

>NA|TRBD1|TRBJ2-5|TRBV7-9
TGTGCCAGCAGCAGCGCGCAGGGGGTCTGGGAGACCCAGTACTTC
CASSSAQGVWETQYF
>NA|NA|TRBJ1-5|TRBV27
TGTGCCAGCAGTTCCGAGGGTCAGCCCCAGCATTTT
CASSSEGQPQHF
>NA|NA|TRBJ1-2|TRBV10-3
TGTGCCATCAGTGAGGCGCCTTCTTCCGGGGGCTATGGCTACACCTTC
CAISEAPSSGGYGYTF
>NA|TRBD2|TRBJ2-7|TRBV27
TGTGCCAGCAGTTTATTAACTAGCGGGAGAATTTTCCACGAGCAGTACTTC
CASSLLTSGRIFHEQYF
>NA|TRBD1|TRBJ1-6|TRBV6-4
TGTGCCAGCAGCAGACAGGGAGATTCACCCCTCCACTTT
CASSRQGDSPLHF
>NA|TRBD1|TRBJ1-6|TRBV5-1
TGCGCCAGCAGCTTGTTTCAGGGGGCCAGGGGGAATTCACCCCTCCACTTT
CASSLFQGARGNSPLHF
>NA|TRBD2|TRBJ2-1|TRBV27
TGTGCCAGCAAACATAGCGGGAGCTCCTACAATGAGCAGTTCTTC
CASKHSGSSYNEQFF
>once|TRBD1|TRBJ1-4|TRBV6-1
TGTGCCAGCAGTGAAGCTCCGGGACAGGGCTCTGAAAAACTGTTTTTT
CASSEAPGQGSEKLFF
>NA|TRBD1|TRBJ2-7|TRBV10-3
TGTGCCATCAGGGACAGGTTGGAGCAGTACTTC
CAIRDRLEQYF
>NA|TRBD2|TRBJ2-5|TRBV10-3
TGTGCCATCGGGGGAGCGGGAGTGCAAGAGACCCAGTACTTC
CAIGGAGVQETQYF
>NA|NA|TRBJ2-2|TRBV29-1
TGCAGCGTTTATCTAAACCGAAACACCGGGGAGCTGTTTTTT
CSVYLNRNTGELFF
>NA|NA|TRBJ2-1|TRBV11-3
TGTGCCAGCAGCTTAGGGGGCCAGTCGGATGAGCAGTTCTTC
CASSLGGQSDEQFF
>NA|TRBD1|TRBJ2-7|TRBV6-6
TGTGCCAGCAGTTACACACGGGACAGGGCGTACGAGCAGTACTTC
CASSYTRDRAYEQYF
>once|NA|TRBJ1-2|TRBV19
TGTGCCAGTAGAACAGATTATAACTATGGCTACACCTTC
CASRTDYNYGYTF
>NA|TRBD1|TRBJ1-1|TRBV28
TGTGCCACAGCGGACAGGGTGAGCACTGAAGCTTTCTTT
CATADRVSTEAFF
>NA|NA|TRBJ1-2|TRBV4-3
TGCGCCAGCAGCCAAGCGGACCTCGCCGGGATCAACTATGGCTACACCTTC
CASSQADLAGINYGYTF
>once|TRBD2|TRBJ2-1|TRBV9
TGTGCCAGCAGCAGCCAGGGGAGCGGGAGCTCCTACAATGAGCAGTTCTTC
CASSSQGSGSSYNEQFF
>NA|TRBD1|TRBJ1-2|TRBV28
TGTGCCAGCAGCATCGGACAGGGGATGAGCTACACCTTC
CASSIGQGMSYTF
>NA|TRBD2|TRBJ2-1|TRBV30
TGTGCCTGCCCCAGAGGAGGCGGGAGGTATGCTGAGCAGTTCTTC
CACPRGGGRYAEQFF
>NA|NA|TRBJ2-5|TRBV27
TGTGCCAGCAGTTTAGGAAGACTACGCCAAGAGACCCAGTACTTC
CASSLGRLRQETQYF
>NA|TRBD2|TRBJ2-5|TRBV11-2
TGTGCCAGCAGCCTAAGACTAGCGGGGGGGGAGACCCAGTACTTC
CASSLRLAGGETQYF
>NA|NA|TRBJ1-6|TRBV11-2
TGTGCCAGCAGCTTCTTTTCGACGGGGGATTCACCCCTCCACTTT
CASSFFSTGDSPLHF
>once|NA|TRBJ2-6|TRBV7-9
TGTGCCAGCAGGTCCAGGCTCCCTGGGGCCAACGTCCTGACTTTC
CASRSRLPGANVLTF
>NA|NA|TRBJ2-1|TRBV27
TGTGCCAGCAGTTTTGCAGGGCTAACCTACAATGAGCAGTTCTTC
CASSFAGLTYNEQFF
>few|TRBD1|TRBJ2-3|TRBV10-3
TGTGCCATCAGTGGACAGGGACCCGATGGGTCAGATACGCAGTATTTT
CAISGQGPDGSDTQYF
>NA|TRBD1|TRBJ2-1|TRBV13
TGTGCCAGCAGCTTAGGCCTGGGACAGCTTCTCTACAATGAGCAGTTCTTC
CASSLGLGQLLYNEQFF
>few|TRBD2|TRBJ2-1|TRBV18
TGTGCCAGCTCCCGGCCCCCAGGGAGGGATGAGCAGTTCTTC
CASSRPPGRDEQFF
>NA|TRBD2|TRBJ2-7|TRBV27
TGTGCCAGCAGTCCGATCCCGGGACTAGCGGCCCTTGAGCAGTACTTC
CASSPIPGLAALEQYF
>NA|NA|TRBJ2-1|TRBV4-3
TGCGCCAGCAGCCAAGAGGCCCAGGGGGGACGCAGTGAGCAGTTCTTC
CASSQEAQGGRSEQFF
>NA|TRBD2|TRBJ2-3|TRBV27
TGTGCCAGCAGCCCCTGGACTAGCGCCAGCACAGATACGCAGTATTTT
CASSPWTSASTDTQYF
>NA|NA|TRBJ1-1|TRBV4-2
TGTGCCAGCAGCCAAGCGGGCACTGAAGCTTTCTTT
CASSQAGTEAFF
>NA|TRBD1|TRBJ2-7|TRBV5-1
TGCGCCAGCAGCCCGGGACAGGGAGACGAGCAGTACTTC
CASSPGQGDEQYF
>NA|TRBD2|TRBJ2-1|TRBV7-8
TGTGCCAGCAGCTTATCCGGGGGGGCCTACAATGAGCAGTTCTTC
CASSLSGGAYNEQFF
>NA|TRBD1|TRBJ2-2|TRBV7-3
TGTGCCAGCAGCTGGACAGGGTCCAACACCGGGGAGCTGTTTTTT
CASSWTGSNTGELFF
>NA|NA|TRBJ1-1|TRBV5-4
TGTGCCAGCAGCTTGGACAGACTAAACACTGAAGCTTTCTTT
CASSLDRLNTEAFF
>NA|NA|TRBJ2-2|TRBV19
TGTGCCAGTAGTCCACAGGGCACCGGGGAGCTGTTTTTT
CASSPQGTGELFF
>NA|NA|TRBJ2-2|TRBV27
TGTGCCAGCAGCTCGTCTACCGGGGAGCTGTTTTTT
CASSSSTGELFF
>NA|TRBD1|TRBJ1-6|TRBV5-8
TGTGCCAGCAGCAGCGACGTGACAGGGGGTTCACCCCTCCACTTT
CASSSDVTGGSPLHF
>NA|NA|TRBJ1-1|TRBV6-1
TGTGCCAGCAGTGAAGCGGACGGGACATTCGAAGCTTTCTTT
CASSEADGTFEAFF
>once|NA|TRBJ1-1|TRBV7-8
TGTGCCAGCAGCTTGGTGGGAGGGGCATGGAGCACTGAAGCTTTCTTT
CASSLVGGAWSTEAFF
>NA|NA|TRBJ2-1|TRBV12-5
TGTGCTAGTGGTTTGGTACTTAGCGGTTCCGGGACTGAGCAGTTCTTC
CASGLVLSGSGTEQFF
>few|TRBD2|TRBJ2-1|TRBV10-1
TGCGCCAGCAGTGAGGGGACTAGTAATGAGCAGTTCTTC
CASSEGTSNEQFF
>NA|TRBD1|TRBJ2-6|TRBV15
TGTGCCACCAGCAGAGATCTAGGGGGCGCTGGGGCCAACGTCCTGACTTTC
CATSRDLGGAGANVLTF
>once|TRBD1|TRBJ2-7|TRBV11-2
TGTGCCAGCGCGGTCGATAGGGGGCTTAACGAGCAGTACTTC
CASAVDRGLNEQYF
>NA|TRBD1|TRBJ2-6|TRBV18
TGTGCCAGCTCACCGACAGGGAACTCTGGGGCCAACGTCCTGACTTTC
CASSPTGNSGANVLTF
>NA|TRBD1|TRBJ1-1|TRBV5-1
TGCGCCAGCAGCCACAAGGGGGACAGGGCGGGCACTGAAGCTTTCTTT
CASSHKGDRAGTEAFF
>NA|TRBD1|TRBJ2-2|TRBV7-3
TGTGCCAGCCCTAGGCTGGGACAGGTTAACACCGGGGAGCTGTTTTTT
CASPRLGQVNTGELFF
>NA|NA|TRBJ2-3|TRBV7-2
TGTGCCAGCAGCTTAGACAGGGCTCTAAGCACAGATACGCAGTATTTT
CASSLDRALSTDTQYF
>NA|NA|TRBJ2-1|TRBV7-2
TGTGCCAGCAGCTTAGGGTCTAGGGGTTACAATGAGCAGTTCTTC
CASSLGSRGYNEQFF
>NA|NA|TRBJ2-3|TRBV6-6
TGTGCCAGCAGTAAGGGACTCTCCCCGTCCGCGCAGTATTTT
CASSKGLSPSAQYF
>NA|NA|TRBJ2-5|TRBV14
TGTGCCAGCAGCCAATATCAGGGAGAGACCCAGTACTTC
CASSQYQGETQYF
>NA|TRBD2|TRBJ2-1|TRBV4-3
TGCGCCAGCAGCCAAGAGGGAGCGGGGGGGCCTCACAATGAGCAGTTCTTC
CASSQEGAGGPHNEQFF
>NA|TRBD2|TRBJ2-1|TRBV27
TGTGCCAGCAGGACTAGCGGGACCTACAATGAGCAGTTCTTC
CASRTSGTYNEQFF
>NA|TRBD1|TRBJ1-5|TRBV5-6
TGTGCCAGCAGCTTTGGAGGGGGCGCGGTCCAGCCCCAGCATTTT
CASSFGGGAVQPQHF
>NA|NA|TRBJ2-5|TRBV7-2
TGTGCCAGCAGCTTGACTCGATTAGAGACCCAGTACTTC
CASSLTRLETQYF
>NA|NA|TRBJ1-5|TRBV21-1
TGTGCCAGCAGCAAAGGGGGAGGGGATAGCAATCAGCCCCAGCATTTT
CASSKGGGDSNQPQHF
>NA|TRBD2|TRBJ2-1|TRBV9
TGTGCCAGCAGCGTACTAGCGGGGGTTAATGAGCAGTTCTTC
CASSVLAGVNEQFF
>NA|TRBD2|TRBJ2-1|TRBV4-3
TGCGCCAGCAGCGCATCGGGGGGGCCCTACAATGAGCAGTTCTTC
CASSASGGPYNEQFF
>NA|NA|TRBJ1-6|TRBV6-1
TGTGCCAGCAGTGATCCGAGGGGAGGTAATTCACCCCTCCACTTT
CASSDPRGGNSPLHF